Below are 11 T cell receptor beta chains sequenced from a single sample in a study of T cell responses to AZD1222 COVID-19 vaccine. Produced via immunoSEQ multiplex PCR; TCRdb's table is partial and in-frame only. The sample lists approximately 180,000 clones; around 92% were seen once. Sequencing used peripheral blood, obtained on day 0 of AZD1222 vaccination. These receptors came from an adult in good health.

V and J are TRBV7-2 and TRBJ2-3, with 15 bases matching TRBD2. The CDR3 covers 18 residues. Trimming cost V 5 bases and J 2 bases; bases outside gene matches: 8. Germline V gives CDR1 SGHTA, CDR2 FQGNSA. The CDR3 nucleotides read TGTGCCAGCAGCACCCGGACTAGCGGGGGGGATATCACAGATACGCAGTATTTT. This translates into CASSTRTSGGDITDTQYF.

The V and J genes are TRBV6-2 or TRBV6-3 and TRBJ2-5, with 10 bases aligning to TRBD1. CDR3 size: 17 residues. V shed 5 bases and J 1 base; nucleotides not matched to a gene: 10. The germline gives CDR1 MNHEY, CDR2 SVGEGT. CDR3 DNA: TGTGCCAGCAGTAGACGGACAGGGGGAAAAGTCCAAGAGACCCAGTACTTC. This translates into CASSRRTGGKVQETQYF.

The rearrangement uses TRBV10-3 and TRBJ1-2; 7 nucleotides match TRBD1. Germline CDR1 reads ENHRY; CDR2 reads SYGVKD. V gave up 0 bases and J gave up 7 bases; unmatched junction bases: 14. The CDR3 has 17 amino acids. CDR3 amino acids: CAISESARQGLRGGYTF. CDR3 coding DNA: TGTGCCATCAGTGAGTCGGCTAGACAGGGCCTCCGTGGTGGCTACACCTTC.

V is TRBV18 and J is TRBJ2-7; D is perhaps TRBD1 or TRBD2 (5 bases each). With 4 bases removed from V and 0 bases from J, the gap between germline ends came to 19 bases. From germline, CDR1 is KGHSH and CDR2 LQKENI. The CDR3 loop spans 17 amino acids. Written as DNA, the CDR3 is TGTGCCAGCTCACTCGAGGGACCCGGGGTTAGCTCCTACGAGCAGTACTTC. It specifies CASSLEGPGVSSYEQYF. The full variable domain, rest sourced from reference TRBV18 and TRBJ2-7, is NAGVMQNPRHLVRRRGQEARLRCSPMKGHSHVYWYRQLPEEGLKFMVYLQKENIIDESGMPKERFSAEFPKEGPSILRIQQVVRGDSAAYFCASSLEGPGVSSYEQYFGPGTRLTVT.

The gene calls are TRBV19 and TRBJ2-7; tentatively, D is TRBD1 (7 bases). This CDR3 has 13 residues. Germline CDR1 is LNHDA and CDR2 is SQIVND (reference sequence). The ends were cut back, 7 bases at V and 6 bases at J, with 16 bases in the middle. In DNA form, the CDR3 reads TGTGCCAGTAACGAGCGCAGGGGGGTCGAGCAGTACTTC. Translating gives CASNERRGVEQYF.

The chain recombines TRBV3-1 (or the pseudogene TRBV3-2) with TRBJ2-2, with a weak D call TRBD2 (5 bases). The V end lost 4 bases, the J end lost 6 bases, and 9 bases lay between the germline ends. Per germline, CDR1 LGHDT and CDR2 YNNKEL (reference sequence). The CDR3 is made up of 13 amino acids. The CDR3 protein is CASSLRGSGELFF. CDR3 nucleotide sequence: TGTGCCAGCAGCCTGAGAGGGTCCGGGGAGCTGTTTTTT.

The chain has TRBV4-2 and TRBJ1-2, with 9 bases fitting TRBD1. The ends lost 0 bases at V and 5 bases at J; junction bases unmatched: 10. The CDR3 is made up of 17 amino acids. Per the germline V gene, CDR1 is LGHNA and CDR2 is YNFKEQ. The chain's CDR3 is CASSQDVPRQGGYGYTF. CDR3 DNA sequence: TGTGCCAGCAGCCAAGATGTCCCGAGACAGGGGGGATATGGCTACACCTTC.

The chain links TRBV14 to TRBJ1-6; 8 nucleotides line up with TRBD1. The CDR3 runs to 15 residues. V gave up 4 bases and J gave up 9 bases; unmatched junction bases: 8. Germline V gene lookup returns CDR1 SGHDN and CDR2 FVKESK. The CDR3 DNA is TGTGCCAGCAGCCCCAGGGGGCCCGGCGGTTCACCCCTCCACTTT. Amino acid sequence: CASSPRGPGGSPLHF.

The gene calls are TRBV12-3 or TRBV12-4 and TRBJ2-4; D remains unclear. V gave up 3 bases and J gave up 9 bases, with 9 bases separating them. The CDR3 contains 12 residues. The CDR3 nucleotides are TGTGCCAGCAGTTTGGTCAGCTCCATTCAGTACTTC. Protein sequence: CASSLVSSIQYF.

The rearrangement joins TRBV6-1 to TRBJ1-1; D uncertain. The V gene lost 0 bases and the J gene lost 2 bases, with 4 bases spanning the gap. Looked up from germline, CDR1 is MNHNS and CDR2 is SASEGT. The CDR3 runs to 13 residues. CDR3 sequence (DNA): TGTGCCAGCAGTGAAGCACCTAACACTGAAGCTTTCTTT. Its protein product is CASSEAPNTEAFF.

The chain joins TRBV24-1 to TRBJ1-4; 10 positions agree with TRBD1. CDR1 and CDR2 (germline): KGHDR, SFDVKD. The length of the CDR3 is 16 residues. V shed 0 bases, J shed 10 bases, and the junction held 7 bases outside the gene matches. This chain's CDR3 is CATSDLPPWTGGKLFF. The CDR3 DNA reads TGTGCCACCAGTGATTTGCCCCCTTGGACAGGGGGAAAACTGTTTTTT.